The 20 T cell receptor beta chains below come from one sample, sequenced in a study of OX40 agonist ivuxolimab in advanced cancers. This table comes from immunoSEQ multiplex PCR, and its TCRdb copy is limited to in-frame clones, with some not included. Among tens of thousands of clones listed, approximately 81% were seen once. This specimen consisted of CD4+ or CD8+ T cells sorted from blood, obtained in a trial of the OX40 agonist ivuxolimab. The source of these receptors is an adult with an advanced solid tumor such as melanoma, head and neck, liver or kidney cancer.

The chain couples TRBV7-8 to TRBJ1-5; no definite D call. CDR3 length equals 16 residues. Germline loops: CDR1 SGHVS, CDR2 FQNEAQ. V was shortened by 5 bases and J by 2 bases, with 16 bases between the two germline ends. CDR3 coding DNA: TGTGCCAGCAGCCAGCGAGTACGAGCCGGCAATCAGCCCCAGCATTTT. It codes for CASSQRVRAGNQPQHF.

The chain couples TRBV5-6 to TRBJ1-1; 7 bases align to TRBD1. This CDR3 has 14 amino acids. V lost 4 bases and J lost 4; bases outside the gene matches: 7. The germline V gene has CDR1 SGHDT and CDR2 YYEEEE. The chain's CDR3 is CASSLTQGSTEAFF. In DNA form, the CDR3 reads TGTGCCAGCAGCCTGACACAGGGGAGCACTGAAGCTTTCTTT. Combining the CDR3 with reference TRBV5-6 and TRBJ1-1 gives the whole variable domain DAGVTQSPTHLIKTRGQQVTLRCSPKSGHDTVSWYQQALGQGPQFIFQYYEEEERQRGNFPDRFSGHQFPNYSSELNVNALLLGDSALYLCASSLTQGSTEAFFGQGTRLTVV.

The chain employs TRBV14 and TRBJ1-1; 7 bases are shared with TRBD1. The germline CDR1 and CDR2 sequences are SGHDN and FVKESK. J lost 0 bases, V lost 0 bases, and 4 bases had no gene match. This CDR3 is built from 16 residues. The CDR3 region has the DNA TGTGCCAGCAGCCAAGAAGGGGGCGGCCTGAACACTGAAGCTTTCTTT. Encoded protein: CASSQEGGGLNTEAFF.

V usage is TRBV5-8 and J usage is TRBJ1-2; TRBD1 might be the D (5 bases). Per the germline V gene, CDR1 is SGHTS and CDR2 is YDEGEE. This CDR3 region has 12 residues. The V end lost 4 bases, the J end lost 8 bases, and 12 bases lay between the germline ends. CDR3 sequence reads: CASSAVGDGYTF. The CDR3 DNA follows: TGTGCCAGCAGCGCTGTAGGGGACGGCTACACCTTC. The full variable domain, with the rest looked up from reference TRBV5-8 and TRBJ1-2, is EAGVTQSPTHLIKTRGQQATLRCSPISGHTSVYWYQQALGLGLQFLLWYDEGEERNRGNFPPRFSGRQFPNYSSELNVNALELEDSALYLCASSAVGDGYTFGSGTRLTVV.

This chain joins TRBV11-2 and TRBJ2-1; TRBD2 matches 8 bases. Germline V gives CDR1 SGHAT, CDR2 FQNNGV. The CDR3 has 16 amino acids. The trim removed 4 bases at V and 7 bases at J, leaving 12 bases unmatched. This chain's CDR3 is CASSSILAGGRNEQFF. The DNA of the CDR3 is TGTGCCAGCAGCTCGATCCTGGCGGGAGGACGGAATGAGCAGTTCTTC.

The gene calls are TRBV15 and TRBJ2-7, with D perhaps TRBD1 (6 bases). Germline V gene lookup returns CDR1 LNHNV and CDR2 YYDKDF (reference sequence). The CDR3 runs to 14 residues. V was trimmed by 0 bases and J by 12 bases, leaving 18 bases between them. CDR3 nucleotide sequence: TGTGCCACCAGCAGAGATCGGACAGTCGATTCGGTGTACTTC. It specifies CATSRDRTVDSVYF.

This chain connects TRBV15 to TRBJ1-5; perhaps TRBD1 as D (6 bases). This CDR3 has 17 residues. Trimming cost V 0 bases and J 6 bases, with 18 bases left between them. The V gene's germline CDR1 is LNHNV and CDR2 YYDKDF (reference sequence). The CDR3 reads CATSRDTGRLGGQPQHF. The CDR3 DNA follows: TGTGCCACCAGCAGAGATACAGGGCGGTTAGGAGGTCAGCCCCAGCATTTT.

In DNA, the CDR3 is TGTGCCAGCAGCGCCGGGCCGAACACCGGGGAGCTGTTTTTT. It encodes CASSAGPNTGELFF. The chain joins TRBV7-3 to TRBJ2-2, with D hard to call. V was clipped by 5 bases and J by 0 bases, with 7 bases between them. Germline CDR1 is SGHTA and CDR2 is FQGTGA. This CDR3 contains 14 residues.

Only a few counts were recorded for this clone. The chain couples TRBV5-6 to TRBJ2-7; D possibly corresponds to TRBD1 (5 bases). Trimming took 3 bases from V and 0 from J, leaving 7 bases between them. Germline V gene data show CDR1 as SGHDT and CDR2 as YYEEEE. This CDR3 comprises 13 residues. The CDR3 nucleotides read TGTGCCAGCAGCTCGACAGCCTCCTACGAGCAGTACTTC. Its translation: CASSSTASYEQYF. Looking up the rest from reference TRBV5-6 and TRBJ2-7 gives the full variable domain: DAGVTQSPTHLIKTRGQQVTLRCSPKSGHDTVSWYQQALGQGPQFIFQYYEEEERQRGNFPDRFSGHQFPNYSSELNVNALLLGDSALYLCASSSTASYEQYFGPGTRLTVT.

The chain is built from TRBV19 and TRBJ1-3; perhaps TRBD1 as D (5 bases). The CDR3 is 18 residues long. V dropped 3 bases and J dropped 5 bases, with 23 bases sitting between them. Per the germline V gene, CDR1 is LNHDA and CDR2 is SQIVND (reference sequence). The CDR3 sequence: CASSIGPRDPRGRNTIYF. The DNA of the CDR3 is TGTGCCAGTAGTATCGGGCCCCGGGACCCTCGGGGCAGAAACACCATATATTTT.

V usage is TRBV9 and J usage is TRBJ2-1, with D perhaps matching TRBD2 (6 bases). The germline CDR1 and CDR2 sequences are SGDLS and YYNGEE. V dropped 0 bases and J dropped 4 bases, with 11 bases sitting between them. CDR3 size: 15 residues. CDR3 sequence (DNA): TGTGCCAGCAGCGTAGCCCTAGCGCGGTACAATGAGCAGTTCTTC. Protein: CASSVALARYNEQFF.

V and J are TRBV7-2 and TRBJ1-2; no definite D call. Trimming pared 1 base from V and 3 bases from J, leaving 12 bases between. Germline assignment: CDR1 SGHTA and CDR2 FQGNSA. The CDR3 is 15 amino acids. The CDR3 here is CASSLEGRSYYGYTF. The CDR3 DNA is TGTGCCAGCAGCTTAGAGGGCCGGAGCTACTATGGCTACACCTTC.

This rearrangement joins TRBV19 to TRBJ2-3, with D hard to call. V gave up 5 bases and J gave up 7 bases, with 13 bases separating them. The germline gives CDR1 LNHDA, CDR2 SQIVND (reference sequence). The CDR3 sequence is 13 residues long. The CDR3 is CASSEQSSNTQYF. The CDR3 nucleotides read TGTGCCAGTAGTGAGCAGAGTTCGAATACGCAGTATTTT.

This chain joins TRBV5-4 and TRBJ1-6; D is uncertain. Trimming stripped 0 bases from V and 5 bases from J, with 6 bases between. This CDR3 has 14 amino acids. CDR1 SGHNT and CDR2 YYREEE come from the germline V gene (reference sequence). As DNA, the CDR3 is TGTGCCAGCAGCTTGGACAGCAATAATTCACCCCTCCACTTT. Its translation is CASSLDSNNSPLHF.

This chain joins TRBV7-3 and TRBJ2-1, with 7 bases fitting TRBD2. Germline V gene lookup returns CDR1 SGHTA and CDR2 FQGTGA. J gave up 7 bases and V 5 bases, and 14 bases lay outside the gene matches. The length of the CDR3 is 16 residues. The CDR3 spells CASSRRARETGNEQFF. CDR3 in DNA: TGTGCCAGCAGCCGTAGGGCGCGGGAGACCGGGAATGAGCAGTTCTTC.

This chain joins TRBV4-2 and TRBJ1-4; D gene uncertain. Trimming pared 3 bases from V and 4 bases from J, leaving 12 bases between. In germline, CDR1 is LGHNA, CDR2 YNFKEQ. CDR3 length equals 15 residues. The CDR3 spells CASSQDTNNNEKLFF. The CDR3 DNA is TGTGCCAGCAGCCAGGATACGAATAATAATGAAAAACTGTTTTTT.

The sample holds one count of this clone. This chain connects TRBV6-1 to TRBJ2-3; maybe TRBD1 (6 bases). The germline V gene encodes CDR1 MNHNS and CDR2 SASEGT. The CDR3 is made up of 13 amino acids. Trimming pared 7 bases from V and 3 bases from J, leaving 11 bases between. The CDR3 nucleotides are TGTGCCAGCATTCCACAGGGTACAGATACGCAGTATTTT. As protein: CASIPQGTDTQYF.

The V call is TRBV9, the J call TRBJ1-3; 10 nucleotides agree with TRBD1. Germline V CDR1 and CDR2: SGDLS, YYNGEE. The CDR3 is 17 residues long. V gave up 0 bases and J gave up 0 bases; unmatched junction bases: 3. CDR3 DNA: TGTGCCAGCAGCGTAGCGGGACAGGGGCTCTCTGGAAACACCATATATTTT. Translated: CASSVAGQGLSGNTIYF. The full variable domain, rest sourced from reference TRBV9 and TRBJ1-3, is DSGVTQTPKHLITATGQRVTLRCSPRSGDLSVYWYQQSLDQGLQFLIQYYNGEERAKGNILERFSAQQFPDLHSELNLSSLELGDSALYFCASSVAGQGLSGNTIYFGEGSWLTVV.

This clone was recorded once. The chain recombines TRBV4-3 with TRBJ2-7; 11 nucleotides agree with TRBD2. Germline CDR1 is LGHNA and CDR2 is YSLEER. V lost 3 bases, J lost 1 base, and 2 bases stayed unmatched. The CDR3 is 15 amino acids. CDR3 protein: CASSQRTSGSYEQYF. The CDR3 nucleotides read TGCGCCAGCAGCCAGAGGACTAGCGGGTCCTACGAGCAGTACTTC.

The CDR3 DNA reads as TGCGCCAGCAGCTTCTCAGGGGGCACTGGAAACACCATATATTTT. Residues: CASSFSGGTGNTIYF. V usage is TRBV5-1 and J usage is TRBJ1-3; 8 bases map to TRBD1. The germline V gene has CDR1 SGHRS and CDR2 YFSETQ. Trimming at V came to 2 bases and at J to 2 bases, leaving 3 bases not matched to a gene. The CDR3 loop spans 15 amino acids.